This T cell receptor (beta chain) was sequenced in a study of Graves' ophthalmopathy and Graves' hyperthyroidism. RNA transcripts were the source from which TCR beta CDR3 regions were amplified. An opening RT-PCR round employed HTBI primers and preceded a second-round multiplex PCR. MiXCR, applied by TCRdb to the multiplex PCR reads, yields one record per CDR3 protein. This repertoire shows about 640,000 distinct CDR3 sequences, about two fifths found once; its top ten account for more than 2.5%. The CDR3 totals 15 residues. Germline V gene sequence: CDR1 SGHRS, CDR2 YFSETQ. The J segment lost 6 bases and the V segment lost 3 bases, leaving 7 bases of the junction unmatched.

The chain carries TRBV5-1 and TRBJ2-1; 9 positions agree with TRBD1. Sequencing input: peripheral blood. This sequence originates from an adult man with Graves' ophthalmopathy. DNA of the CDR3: TGCGCCAGCAGCTATCGGGACAGGGCGGCCAATGAGCAGTTCTTC. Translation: CASSYRDRAANEQFF.